This TCR beta chain derives from a study of blood T cell repertoires in COVID-19. Overall study: The United States, Italy and Spain provided the acute and convalescent COVID-19 samples. The analysed material was cDNA or gDNA that came from T cells, B-cell-depleted T cells, or PBMCs.

Germline V CDR1 and CDR2: MNHEY, SMNVEV (reference sequence). V lost 6 bases and J 11 bases, leaving 22 bases between the germline ends. The CDR3 has 14 residues. Source study methods: It was from reference gene primer amplification that nucleated cell counts were estimated. The protocol was immunoSEQ multiplex PCR, while the TCRdb copy is restricted to in-frame clones and leaves out a portion. Clonal size and the V and J genes are those of that table, whereas D and trimming came from the DNA. The sample yields some 210,000 clones, 80% to 85% seen once. The chain is built from TRBV27 and TRBJ1-1, with a weak D call TRBD1 (6 bases). What was sequenced was peripheral blood. The receptor's source is a human donor in a cohort sampled during active COVID-19. The CDR3 region has the DNA TGTGCCAGCAGCGCCAGAGGGGTGAGGCAGGGGGCTTTCTTT. Its translation: CASSARGVRQGAFF.